These 2 T cell receptor beta chains share one sample of origin, sequenced in a study of tumor-infiltrating lymphocytes in primary liver carcinoma. Joint extraction of RNA and DNA used roughly 19-31 mg of bulk tissue that was unsorted. From about 0.45 ug total RNA, TCR beta cDNA was generated with a primer in the constant region. Researchers made the TCR beta libraries by running three nested multiplex PCR rounds with slightly modified ARM-PCR. Forward primers for TRBV1-TRBV30 and a C-beta reverse primer served the first two PCR rounds, at roughly 10 cycles each. Via MiXCR, TCRdb re-called the multiplex PCR reads, giving one row per CDR3 protein. Found here are some 51,000 distinct CDR3 sequences, about 80% of them singletons; the top ten hold roughly 24%. Sequenced input: liver tumor tissue from sampling region 3. Subset defined: tumor region T3, left-lateral pole. These receptors were taken from a middle-aged man with primary liver carcinoma and hepatitis B virus infection.

A word on this clonotype: The junction differs from germline at one of its ends, possibly a read error. This chain links TRBV11-1 with TRBJ2-1; TRBD2 aligns across 10 bases. There are 17 residues in the CDR3. Germline CDR1 SGHAT, CDR2 FQDESV (reference sequence). The CDR3 DNA is TGTGCCAGCAGCATGGGACTAGCGCGAGAAGTTGACAATAAGCAGTTCTTC. Translated: CASSMGLAREVDNKQFF.

A single count supports this clonotype. At one end, the junction sequence differs from germline, possibly due to a read error. This chain links TRBV12-3 or TRBV12-4 with TRBJ2-2, with 8 nucleotides matching TRBD2. The CDR3 is 14 amino acids. Here the CDR3 reads CVSAGGRFGGELFF. The CDR3 coding sequence is TGTGTCAGCGCAGGCGGGAGGTTCGGCGGGGAGTTGTTTTTT.